This record concerns one T cell receptor (beta chain) sequence. The entry originates in a study of tumor-infiltrating lymphocytes in oesophageal squamous cell carcinoma. Each CDR3 protein is one row after TCRdb ran MiXCR on the PCR reads. Of roughly 11,000 distinct CDR3 sequences in the sample, around 50% are singletons; the top ten hold around 24%. After removal of 5 bases from V and 12 bases from J, the junction contained 5 bases not matched to a gene. The CDR3 is 12 residues long. Germline assignment: CDR1 SEHNR and CDR2 FQNEAQ (reference sequence). The V gene is TRBV7-9, the J gene TRBJ2-1; 9 nucleotides line up with TRBD2. The sample was esophageal tumor tissue. This TCR derives from a male donor with esophageal squamous cell carcinoma. The CDR3 spells CASSTSSGGQFF. CDR3 nucleotides: TGTGCCAGCAGCACCAGTAGCGGGGGGCAGTTCTTC.